The 22 T cell receptor beta chains in this list originate from one sample, sequenced in a study of blood T cell repertoires in COVID-19. TCRdb's copy holds only in-frame clones and misses some; the assay was immunoSEQ multiplex PCR. The table lists 140,000 or so clones, over 75% of them singletons. Sequencing was performed on peripheral blood. These receptors all come from a man over 45 with acute or convalescent COVID-19.

This chain links TRBV11-3 with TRBJ2-1, with TRBD2 matching over 8 bases. The CDR3 sequence is 15 residues long. Per the germline V gene, CDR1 is SGHNT and CDR2 is YENEEA. Trimming at V came to 4 bases and at J to 6 bases, leaving 8 bases not matched to a gene. CDR3 DNA sequence: TGTGCCAGCAGCTCCCTTCTAGCGGGTGGCAATGAGCAGTTCTTC. Protein product: CASSSLLAGGNEQFF.

V and J are TRBV30 and TRBJ2-1; 13 positions agree with TRBD2. Germline-derived CDR1 and CDR2 are GTSNPN and SVGIG (reference sequence). V was pared by 5 bases and J by 8 bases, with 3 bases of the junction left unmatched. The CDR3 runs 13 residues. CDR3 bases: TGTGCCTGGGGTACTAGCGGGGGGGATGAGCAGTTCTTC. Protein: CAWGTSGGDEQFF. The entire variable domain, with the rest obtained from reference TRBV30 and TRBJ2-1, is as follows: SQTIHQWPATLVQPVGSPLSLECTVEGTSNPNLYWYRQAAGRGLQLLFYSVGIGQISSEVPQNLSASRPQDRQFILSSKKLLLSDSGFYLCAWGTSGGDEQFFGPGTRLTVL.

This chain joins TRBV27 and TRBJ1-6, with TRBD1 matching 8 bases. There are 16 residues in the CDR3. CDR1 is MNHEY and CDR2 is SMNVEV in the germline V gene (reference sequence). The ends lost 7 bases at V and 6 bases at J; junction bases unmatched: 11. The CDR3 DNA sequence: TGTGCCAGCATATCTCTCCGACAGGGGCTTAATTCACCCCTCCACTTT. Amino acid sequence: CASISLRQGLNSPLHF.

The chain employs TRBV7-6 and TRBJ1-3; D gene ambiguous. The CDR3 contains 14 residues. CDR1 SGHVS and CDR2 FNYEAQ come from the germline V gene. V dropped 5 bases and J dropped 0 bases, with 8 bases sitting between them. In DNA form, the CDR3 reads TGTGCCAGCAGCGAGTCGAACTCTGGAAACACCATATATTTT. Its translation: CASSESNSGNTIYF.

The genes are TRBV15 and TRBJ2-1, with 9 bases lining up with TRBD2. Germline trimming cut 1 base from V and 6 bases from J; bases unmatched to any gene: 7. Germline assignment: CDR1 LNHNV and CDR2 YYDKDF (reference sequence). The CDR3 sequence is 16 residues long. The CDR3: CATSRVVLAGSNEQFF. CDR3 nucleotide sequence: TGTGCCACCAGCAGAGTGGTGCTAGCGGGGTCCAATGAGCAGTTCTTC.

This rearrangement joins TRBV4-1 to TRBJ2-2, with TRBD2 matching over 7 bases. Trimming at V came to 1 base and at J to 2 bases, leaving 7 bases not matched to a gene. The germline gives CDR1 MGHRA, CDR2 YSYEKL. The CDR3 is 17 amino acids. CDR3 protein: CASSQAPSSGNTGELFF. The CDR3 nucleotides are TGCGCCAGCAGCCAAGCCCCCTCTAGCGGTAACACCGGGGAGCTGTTTTTT.

This sequence joins TRBV11-1 and TRBJ2-5, with D unclear. V shed 2 bases and J shed 4 bases, with 8 bases lying between them. The CDR3 length is 13 residues. Germline V lookup: CDR1 SGHAT, CDR2 FQDESV (reference sequence). CDR3 DNA: TGTGCCAGCAGCTTACGGTTTGTAGAGACCCAGTACTTC. It specifies CASSLRFVETQYF.

A note on this clone: At one of its ends the junction is not consistent with the germline gene, which may arise from a read error. The chain recombines TRBV6-5 with TRBJ2-5; D perhaps matches TRBD1 (5 bases). CDR1 MNHEY and CDR2 SVGAGI come from the germline V gene. The CDR3 is 15 residues long. This CDR3 is CASSDSGHPQETQYF. In DNA, the CDR3 is TGTGCCAGCAGTGACTCCGGACATCCCCAAGAGACCCAGTACTTC.

The chain employs TRBV11-3 and TRBJ2-1; D unclear. In germline, CDR1 is SGHNT, CDR2 YENEEA. Trimming removed 4 bases from V and 7 bases from J, with 11 bases in between. This CDR3 spans 13 amino acids. The CDR3 nucleotides are TGTGCCAGCAGCTCCCCGGTTCTGAATGAGCAGTTCTTC. Translating it yields CASSSPVLNEQFF.

The chain recombines TRBV2 with TRBJ2-4; 8 nucleotides match TRBD2. Trimming at V came to 6 bases and at J to 7 bases, leaving 14 bases not matched to a gene. In germline, CDR1 is SNHLY, CDR2 FYNNEI. The CDR3 totals 16 residues. DNA for the CDR3: TGTGCCAGCAGCATCGGAACTAGCGGCGCTAGGAACATTCAGTACTTC. Encoded protein: CASSIGTSGARNIQYF.

CDR3 in amino acids: CAWTINSGNTIYF. The DNA for the CDR3 is TGTGCCTGGACTATTAACTCTGGAAACACCATATATTTT. The chain is built from TRBV30 and TRBJ1-3; D unclear. Germline CDR1 and CDR2: GTSNPN and SVGIG (reference sequence). V lost 4 bases and J 0 bases, leaving 7 bases between the germline ends. The CDR3 covers 13 residues.

The V and J genes are TRBV19 and TRBJ2-1, with TRBD2 matching over 7 bases. This CDR3 comprises 14 residues. Germline CDR1 reads LNHDA; CDR2 reads SQIVND (reference sequence). The V segment lost 6 bases and the J segment 6 bases; nucleotides outside the gene matches: 8. CDR3 nucleotide sequence: TGTGCCAGTAGGGCTAGCGGAGTGGGCAATGAGCAGTTCTTC. It specifies CASRASGVGNEQFF.

The chain recombines TRBV2 with TRBJ1-1; D gene unclear. From germline, CDR1 is SNHLY and CDR2 FYNNEI. This CDR3 contains 11 residues. Trimming shortened V by 11 bases and J by 0 bases, and 7 bases separated the two germline ends. Here the CDR3 reads CAFRMNTEAFF. DNA for the CDR3: TGTGCCTTCAGGATGAACACTGAAGCTTTCTTT.

The chain carries TRBV11-2 and TRBJ2-7; the match to TRBD1 covers 8 bases. This CDR3 contains 15 residues. V shed 0 bases and J 2 bases; nucleotides not matched to a gene: 3. CDR1 and CDR2 (germline): SGHAT, FQNNGV. CDR3 sequence reads: CASSLDSTGAYEQYF. The CDR3 coding sequence is TGTGCCAGCAGCTTAGACTCGACAGGGGCCTACGAGCAGTACTTC.

This chain joins TRBV9 and TRBJ2-2, with D tentatively TRBD2 (7 bases). This CDR3 is built from 15 residues. CDR1 and CDR2 from the germline V gene are SGDLS and YYNGEE. V dropped 7 bases and J dropped 8 bases, with 21 bases sitting between them. CDR3 DNA: TGTGCCAGCGGGGAGGGGACACCAGGCACGGGGGAGCTGTTTTTT. This encodes CASGEGTPGTGELFF. Complete variable domain (other parts from reference TRBV9 and TRBJ2-2): DSGVTQTPKHLITATGQRVTLRCSPRSGDLSVYWYQQSLDQGLQFLIQYYNGEERAKGNILERFSAQQFPDLHSELNLSSLELGDSALYFCASGEGTPGTGELFFGEGSRLTVL.

The genes are TRBV15 and TRBJ2-7; TRBD1 agrees at 12 bases. Germline V lookup: CDR1 LNHNV, CDR2 YYDKDF (reference sequence). V shed 3 bases and J 8 bases; nucleotides not matched to a gene: 8. The CDR3 length is 15 residues. For the CDR3, the DNA is TGTGCCACCAGCAGGGGGACAGGGGGCGTCTTACAGCAGTACTTC. Its protein product is CATSRGTGGVLQQYF. Full variable domain (outside the CDR3, taken from reference TRBV15 and TRBJ2-7): DAMVIQNPRYQVTQFGKPVTLSCSQTLNHNVMYWYQQKSSQAPKLLFHYYDKDFNNEADTPDNFQSRRPNTSFCFLDIRSPGLGDTAMYLCATSRGTGGVLQQYFGPGTRLTVT.

The genes are TRBV9 and TRBJ2-7; possibly TRBD2 for D (5 bases). Per the germline V gene, CDR1 is SGDLS and CDR2 is YYNGEE. This CDR3 comprises 14 residues. V lost 4 bases, J lost 6 bases, and 17 bases lay in between. The CDR3 sequence is CASSPSGRLGEQYF. CDR3 in DNA: TGTGCCAGCAGCCCCTCTGGGAGACTGGGCGAGCAGTACTTC. The entire variable domain, with the rest obtained from reference TRBV9 and TRBJ2-7, is as follows: DSGVTQTPKHLITATGQRVTLRCSPRSGDLSVYWYQQSLDQGLQFLIQYYNGEERAKGNILERFSAQQFPDLHSELNLSSLELGDSALYFCASSPSGRLGEQYFGPGTRLTVT.

The rearrangement uses TRBV5-4 and TRBJ2-1, with D possibly TRBD1 on 6 matching bases. Germline values: CDR1 SGHNT, CDR2 YYREEE (reference sequence). The CDR3 sequence is 15 residues long. V was clipped by 3 bases and J by 3 bases, with 13 bases between them. The CDR3 here is CASSSRGRIYNEQFF. The DNA for the CDR3 is TGTGCCAGCAGCTCCAGGGGACGAATCTACAATGAGCAGTTCTTC.

This clone was found once. The J gene is TRBJ1-2, the V gene TRBV11-2; TRBD1 aligns across 8 bases. The J segment lost 4 bases and the V segment lost 6 bases, leaving 19 bases of the junction unmatched. The germline CDR1 and CDR2 sequences are SGHAT and FQNNGV. CDR3 length: 18 amino acids. The CDR3 is CASSSPTGGRGTAYGYTF. The DNA for the CDR3 is TGTGCCAGCAGTTCCCCAACAGGGGGGCGGGGAACCGCCTATGGCTACACCTTC.

The chain couples TRBV24-1 to TRBJ1-5; possible D gene TRBD1, 5 bases. The CDR3 extends over 15 amino acids. V shed 4 bases and J shed 4 bases, with 13 bases lying between them. Germline V gene data show CDR1 as KGHDR and CDR2 as SFDVKD. CDR3 nucleotide sequence: TGTGCCACCAGTGACACTGGCGACAGAAATCAGCCCCAGCATTTT. Residues: CATSDTGDRNQPQHF.

The V and J genes are TRBV7-3 and TRBJ2-3; possible D gene TRBD2, 5 bases. Trimming stripped 5 bases from V and 1 base from J, with 13 bases between. The germline V gene encodes CDR1 SGHTA and CDR2 FQGTGA. CDR3 length: 15 amino acids. The CDR3 region has the DNA TGTGCCAGCAGCCCACGGGGAGATGGCACAGATACGCAGTATTTT. This encodes CASSPRGDGTDTQYF.

This clone was seen a handful of times. The chain has TRBV11-3 and TRBJ2-7, with 7 bases aligning to TRBD1. The CDR3 sequence is 17 residues long. Germline V gene data show CDR1 as SGHNT and CDR2 as YENEEA. After removal of 4 bases from V and 2 bases from J, the junction contained 14 bases not matched to a gene. CDR3 residues: CASSSSLHRGSAYEQYF. The CDR3 region has the DNA TGTGCCAGCAGCTCCAGCCTCCACAGGGGAAGCGCCTACGAGCAGTACTTC.